These T cell receptor beta chains were read from a single sample in a study of blood T cell repertoires in COVID-19. Sequencing was performed with immunoSEQ multiplex PCR; in TCRdb, only in-frame clones are kept and a portion is missing. The table includes around 500,000 clones, 80% to 90% detected once. The sample comprised peripheral blood. The source of these receptors is a human donor in a cohort sampled during active COVID-19. CDR3s include the opening cysteine and the closing phenylalanine or tryptophan. A D gene is named only where the DNA matches it firmly. Rows give clone size only sometimes, using once, few, many, or a class for an expanded clone.

j_call,clone_size,cdr3_length,d_call,v_call,cdr3_nt,cdr3_aa
TRBJ2-7,-,17,-,TRBV4-2,TGTGCCAGCAGCCAAGAAATGGGAGACTTAGTTCCCGACGAGCAGTACTTC,CASSQEMGDLVPDEQYF
TRBJ2-7,-,13,TRBD2,TRBV5-1,TGCGCCAGAGTGGGGCGGGGGTATGACGAGCAGTACTTC,CARVGRGYDEQYF
TRBJ2-7,-,14,TRBD1,TRBV28,TGTGCCAGCCTCCGGGACAGGGCCCCCTACGAGCAGTACTTC,CASLRDRAPYEQYF
TRBJ1-5,-,13,-,TRBV6-2/TRBV6-3,TGTGCCAGCAGTCCGACCTCACAGTGGCCCCAGCATTTT,CASSPTSQWPQHF
TRBJ2-2,-,15,-,TRBV11-3,TGTGCCAGCAGCTCCGCCGATCTCGAGGCCGGGGAGCTGTTTTTT,CASSSADLEAGELFF
TRBJ1-2,-,16,-,TRBV15,TGTGCCACCAGCAGAGATTACGCGGGCCTTAGCTATGGCTACACCTTC,CATSRDYAGLSYGYTF
TRBJ2-2,-,16,TRBD2,TRBV9,TGTGCCAGCAGCGTAAAACTAGCGGGAGTCACCGGGGAGCTGTTTTTT,CASSVKLAGVTGELFF
TRBJ2-2,few,16,-,TRBV4-3,TGCGCCAGCAGCTCCCACCACTTTGCGAACACCGGGGAGCTGTTTTTT,CASSSHHFANTGELFF
TRBJ1-5,few,14,-,TRBV28,TGTGCCAGCAGTTTTAAGGGGAGCAATCAGCCCCAGCATTTT,CASSFKGSNQPQHF
TRBJ2-1,once,14,TRBD2,TRBV19,TGTGCCAGTAGGACTAGCGGGGGAATCAATGAGCAGTTCTTC,CASRTSGGINEQFF
TRBJ2-7,-,15,-,TRBV5-1,TGCGCCAGCAGCTTGGCTGGACCGGGGGTCTACGAGCAGTACTTC,CASSLAGPGVYEQYF
TRBJ2-2,-,16,TRBD2,TRBV7-7,TGTGCTAGCAGTCCTGGGACTAGCGGGATAACCGGGGAGCTGTTTTTT,CASSPGTSGITGELFF
TRBJ2-3,once,15,TRBD2,TRBV5-4,TGTGCCAGCAGCTTGACTAGCGGGCCTTCAGATACGCAGTATTTT,CASSLTSGPSDTQYF
TRBJ1-5,-,15,-,TRBV18,TGTGCCAGCTCACCACCGATCAGTAGCAATCAGCCCCAGCATTTT,CASSPPISSNQPQHF
TRBJ2-3,-,14,-,TRBV7-9,TGTGCCAGCAGCTTAGCGGCCTCCACAGATACGCAGTATTTT,CASSLAASTDTQYF
TRBJ1-2,once,13,TRBD1,TRBV30,TGTGCCTGGAGCCCAGACAGGGGGGGTGGCTACACCTTC,CAWSPDRGGGYTF
TRBJ2-7,once,16,-,TRBV3-1/TRBV3-2,TGTGCCAGCAGCCCCCGGGGAGGGGGAGGGCCGGGCGAGCAGTACTTC,CASSPRGGGGPGEQYF
TRBJ1-6,-,13,-,TRBV7-2,TGTGCCAGCAGAGGGGTAGTCCATTCACCCCTCCACTTT,CASRGVVHSPLHF
TRBJ1-2,-,13,TRBD1,TRBV19,TGTGCCAGTAGGCAAGACAGGGGAGAAGGCTACACCTTC,CASRQDRGEGYTF
TRBJ2-3,-,15,TRBD2,TRBV7-2,TGTGCCAGCAGCTCCGGGGCGGGAGTTACAGATACGCAGTATTTT,CASSSGAGVTDTQYF
TRBJ1-5,-,16,-,TRBV6-5,TGTGCCAGCAGTTACAGCGCAGATCGTAGCAATCAGCCCCAGCATTTT,CASSYSADRSNQPQHF
TRBJ1-1,-,13,TRBD1,TRBV2,TGTGCCAGCAGTTTCAGGGGGTCCACTGAAGCTTTCTTT,CASSFRGSTEAFF
TRBJ2-3,-,15,TRBD2,TRBV19,TGTGCCAGTAGCCCTAGCGGGAGGAGCGCAGATACGCAGTATTTT,CASSPSGRSADTQYF
TRBJ2-1,-,14,TRBD2,TRBV29-1,TGCAGCGTGACGGGAGGGAGCTCCTACAATGAGCAGTTCTTC,CSVTGGSSYNEQFF
TRBJ2-1,-,16,TRBD2,TRBV5-5,TGTGCCAGCAGCATTAGCGGGACAAATGCTTACAATGAGCAGTTCTTC,CASSISGTNAYNEQFF
TRBJ1-2,-,15,TRBD1,TRBV9,TGTGCCAGCAGCGGACCGACAGGGACAAACTATGGCTACACCTTC,CASSGPTGTNYGYTF
TRBJ2-1,-,17,TRBD2,TRBV7-2,TGTGCCAGCAGCCTACAAGCGGGAGGGCCCCCCTACAATGAGCAGTTCTTC,CASSLQAGGPPYNEQFF
TRBJ1-4,-,17,-,TRBV10-2,TGCGCCACCCAAAGGGGATTCGGTCGGTCCACTAATGAAAAACTGTTTTTT,CATQRGFGRSTNEKLFF
TRBJ2-7,-,15,TRBD2,TRBV9,TGTGCCAGCAGCCCAGTAAGCGGGAGAGCCTACGAGCAGTACTTC,CASSPVSGRAYEQYF